The T cell receptor beta chain under discussion was sequenced for a study of T cell responses to AZD1222 COVID-19 vaccine. The table came from immunoSEQ multiplex PCR; TCRdb's copy has only in-frame clones and leaves some out. The table has about 140,000 clones, 80% to 95% seen once. In regard to this clone: Antigen unknown.

V lost 3 bases to trimming and J lost 0 bases; unmatched junction nucleotides: 5. The CDR3 consists of 16 residues. The germline V gene encodes CDR1 KGHSH and CDR2 LQKENI. Study-wide results and limits: Reports say nearly half of spike-specific TCRs go after unmutated variant regions. There were vaccine-associated CD4 TCRs across spike, dominant at 160-218 and 743-854. In a largely white British group with more females than males, clonal diversity was possibly underestimated.

The TCR originated in an adult who received the AZD1222 COVID-19 vaccine. Sequencing was performed on peripheral blood, taken 28 days after the second AZD1222 dose. This chain joins TRBV18 and TRBJ2-7; 10 bases align to TRBD2. CDR3 sequence (DNA): TGTGCCAGCTCACCGTTCGGACTAGCGGCCTCCTACGAGCAGTACTTC. Translation gives CASSPFGLAASYEQYF.